This T cell receptor beta chain originates from a study of tumor-infiltrating lymphocytes in primary liver carcinoma. On this clonotype itself: Its antigen is unknown.

The CDR3 is 15 residues long. In germline, CDR1 is LNHDA, CDR2 SQIVND (reference sequence). The V gene lost 1 base and the J gene lost 3 bases, with 10 bases spanning the gap. Without any cell sorting, roughly 20-33 mg of bulk tissue yielded co-extracted RNA and DNA. Findings and limits, study-wide: Compared with tumor region pairs, tumor-adjacent and tumor-blood pairs overlapped less.

Starting from 500 ng of total RNA, TCR beta cDNA was produced with a primer in the constant region. Three rounds of nested multiplex PCR with slightly modified ARM-PCR produced TCR beta libraries. Use of TRBV1-TRBV30 forward primers with a C-beta reverse primer characterized the first two PCR rounds, which lasted around 9 cycles each. TCRdb redid the calling of the multiplex PCR reads with MiXCR, one entry per CDR3 protein. The data contain more than 100,000 distinct CDR3 sequences, nearly 70% of them singletons. The sequence came from a woman aged 55-70 years with primary liver carcinoma and hepatitis B virus infection. V gene TRBV19 combines with J gene TRBJ1-5; D might be TRBD1 (5 bases). The source material was tumor-adjacent normal liver tissue. The CDR3 reads CASSIGAGHNQPQHF. In nucleotides, the CDR3 is TGTGCCAGTAGTATAGGCGCAGGGCACAATCAGCCCCAGCATTTT.